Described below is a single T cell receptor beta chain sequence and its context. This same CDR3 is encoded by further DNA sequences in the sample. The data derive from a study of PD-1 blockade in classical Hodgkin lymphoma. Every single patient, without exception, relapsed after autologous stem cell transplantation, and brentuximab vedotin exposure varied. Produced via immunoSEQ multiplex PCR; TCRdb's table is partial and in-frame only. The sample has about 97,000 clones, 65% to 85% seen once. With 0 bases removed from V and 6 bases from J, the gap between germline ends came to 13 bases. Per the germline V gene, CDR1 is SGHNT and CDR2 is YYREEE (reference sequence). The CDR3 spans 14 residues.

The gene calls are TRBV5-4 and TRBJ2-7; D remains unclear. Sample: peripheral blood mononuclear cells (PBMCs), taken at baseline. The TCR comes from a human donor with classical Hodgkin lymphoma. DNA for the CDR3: TGTGCCAGCAGCTTGGCTGGGGTAGCTGGCGAGCAGTACTTC. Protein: CASSLAGVAGEQYF. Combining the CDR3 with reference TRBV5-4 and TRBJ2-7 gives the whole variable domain ETGVTQSPTHLIKTRGQQVTLRCSSQSGHNTVSWYQQALGQGPQFIFQYYREEENGRGNFPPRFSGLQFPNYSSELNVNALELDDSALYLCASSLAGVAGEQYFGPGTRLTVT.